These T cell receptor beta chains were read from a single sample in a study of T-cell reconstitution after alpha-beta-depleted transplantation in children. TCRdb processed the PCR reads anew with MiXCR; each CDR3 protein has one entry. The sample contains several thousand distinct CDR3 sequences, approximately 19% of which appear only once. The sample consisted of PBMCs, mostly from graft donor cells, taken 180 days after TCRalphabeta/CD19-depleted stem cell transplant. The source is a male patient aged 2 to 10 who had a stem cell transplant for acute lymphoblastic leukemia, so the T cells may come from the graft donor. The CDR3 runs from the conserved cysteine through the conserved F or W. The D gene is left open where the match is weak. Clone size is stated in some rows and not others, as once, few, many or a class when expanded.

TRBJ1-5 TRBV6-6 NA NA TGTGCCAGCAGCCCTCTGGTAGGGAAACTATATAGCAATCAGCCCCAGCATTTT CASSPLVGKLYSNQPQHF
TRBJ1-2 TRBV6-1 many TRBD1 TGTGCCAGCAGCCTACAGGGGGAGGGGTTTTTAGGATACACCTTC CASSLQGEGFLGYTF
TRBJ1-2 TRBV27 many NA TGTGCCAGCAGTACACAGGGCAGGGGCTATGGCTACACCTTC CASSTQGRGYGYTF
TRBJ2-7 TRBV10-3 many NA TGTGCCATCAGTGACCAAAGGGTCTACGAGCAGTACTTC CAISDQRVYEQYF
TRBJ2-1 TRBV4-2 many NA TGTGCCAGCAGCCAAGATAATAGCGCCAGCTCCTACAATGAGCAGTTCTTC CASSQDNSASSYNEQFF
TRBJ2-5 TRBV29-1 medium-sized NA TGCAGCGCCCGAACGGGGGAGACCCAGTACTTC CSARTGETQYF
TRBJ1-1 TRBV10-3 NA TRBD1 TGTGCCATCAAACCAGCAGGGGGCACTGAAGCTTTCTTT CAIKPAGGTEAFF
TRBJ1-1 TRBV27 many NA TGTGCCAGCAGTCCGGGACCTCCCATGAACACTGAAGCTTTCTTT CASSPGPPMNTEAFF
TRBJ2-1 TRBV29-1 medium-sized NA TGCAGCGTTGAAGAAGGGGGAGAGGGCAATGAGCAGTTCTTC CSVEEGGEGNEQFF
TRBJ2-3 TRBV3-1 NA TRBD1 TGTGCCAGCAGCCGATCACAGGGGGAGCCAGATACGCAGTATTTT CASSRSQGEPDTQYF
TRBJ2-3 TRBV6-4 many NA TGTGCCAGCAGTGACGGTGGCAGACCGCTCCCTAGCACAGATACGCAGTATTTT CASSDGGRPLPSTDTQYF
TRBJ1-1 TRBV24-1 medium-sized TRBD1 TGTGCCACCAGTGGTCAGGGGGAAACTGAAGCTTTCTTT CATSGQGETEAFF
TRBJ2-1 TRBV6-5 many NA TGTGCCAGCAGTTGGGACAATGAGCAGTTCTTC CASSWDNEQFF
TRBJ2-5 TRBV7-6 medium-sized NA TGTGCCAGCAGCTTAGTTACGTACCAAGAGACCCAGTACTTC CASSLVTYQETQYF
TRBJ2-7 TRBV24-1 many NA TGTGCCACCAGTGATTCCCCCCTAGCGAGCGAGCAGTACTTC CATSDSPLASEQYF
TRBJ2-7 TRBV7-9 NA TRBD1 TGTGCCAGCAGCTCGCCGGGACAGCCATACGAGCAGTACTTC CASSSPGQPYEQYF
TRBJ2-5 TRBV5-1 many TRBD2 TGCGCCAGCAGAGCGGGGATACAAGAGACCCAGTACTTC CASRAGIQETQYF
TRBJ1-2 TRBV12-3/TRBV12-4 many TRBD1 TGTGCCAGCAGCTATCAGGGGGCGCCCGGCTACACCTTC CASSYQGAPGYTF
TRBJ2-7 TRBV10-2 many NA TGCGCCAGCAGTGTGGTACTAAACGAGCAGTACTTC CASSVVLNEQYF
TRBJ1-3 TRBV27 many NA TGTGCCAGCAGTTTGGCTGCGGCCCAGCCTCATTCTGGAAACACCATATATTTT CASSLAAAQPHSGNTIYF
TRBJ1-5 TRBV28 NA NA TGTGCCAGCAGCCCACAGGTCCGCAATCAGCCCCAGCATTTT CASSPQVRNQPQHF
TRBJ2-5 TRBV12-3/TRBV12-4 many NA TGTGCCAGCAGTTTACTAGCACGGGAGACCCAGTACTTC CASSLLARETQYF
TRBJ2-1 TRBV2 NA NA TGTGCCAGCAGTGGGGAAAAAGGCTGGGGTGAGCAGTTCTTC CASSGEKGWGEQFF
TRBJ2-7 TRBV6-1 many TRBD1 TGTGCCAGCAGCCTCCAGGGGGCGACCTACGAGCAGTACTTC CASSLQGATYEQYF
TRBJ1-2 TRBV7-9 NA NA TGTGCCAGCAGCGCAAGATGGGGAAACTATGGCTACACCTTC CASSARWGNYGYTF
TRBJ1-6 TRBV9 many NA TGTGCCAGCAGCGCAGCCTTGGGGACGGGTTATAATTCACCCCTCCACTTT CASSAALGTGYNSPLHF
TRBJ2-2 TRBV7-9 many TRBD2 TGTGCCAGCCTCCTAGAGGTAGCGGGAAACACCGGGGAGCTGTTTTTT CASLLEVAGNTGELFF
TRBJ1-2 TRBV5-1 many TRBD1 TGCGCCAGCAGCTGGGACAGGGAAGGGAACTATGGCTACACCTTC CASSWDREGNYGYTF
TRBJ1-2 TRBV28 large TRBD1 TGTGCCAGCGTTGATCTCCGTGGGACAGAGATGAACTATGGCTACACCTTC CASVDLRGTEMNYGYTF
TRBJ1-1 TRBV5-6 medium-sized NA TGTGCCAGCAGCTTGGGGGCTCGAACTGAAGCTTTCTTT CASSLGARTEAFF
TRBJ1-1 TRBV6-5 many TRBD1 TGTGCCAGCAGAACCGACAGGGGCCTGGGCACTGAAGCTTTCTTT CASRTDRGLGTEAFF
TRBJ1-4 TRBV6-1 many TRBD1 TGTGCCACCACGCCGGGACAGTCTAATGAAAAACTGTTTTTT CATTPGQSNEKLFF
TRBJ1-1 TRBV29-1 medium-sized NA TGCAGCGTGTCGGCAGGGAACACTGAAGCTTTCTTT CSVSAGNTEAFF
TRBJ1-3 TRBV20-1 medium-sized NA TGCAGTGGACTAAACTGGGCTGGAAACACCATATATTTT CSGLNWAGNTIYF
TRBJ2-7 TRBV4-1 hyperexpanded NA TGCGCCAGCAGCCAAGATGTTACCGGTGACTACGAGCAGTACTTC CASSQDVTGDYEQYF
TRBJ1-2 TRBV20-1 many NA TGCAGTGCTAGAGGCAGTACGGCCTTAGAAGATGGCTACACCTTC CSARGSTALEDGYTF
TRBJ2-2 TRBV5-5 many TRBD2 TGTGCCAGCAGCCGTGATCTCGCGGGAGGGTGGACCGGGGAGCTGTTTTTT CASSRDLAGGWTGELFF
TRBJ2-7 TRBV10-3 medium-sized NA TGTGCCGCAGGACTCCCAGAGAACTACGAGCAGTACTTC CAAGLPENYEQYF
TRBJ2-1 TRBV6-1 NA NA TGTGCCAGCAGCCCTACAGGACAGGGAGGGCAATTAGGCCAGTTCTTC CASSPTGQGGQLGQFF
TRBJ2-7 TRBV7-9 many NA TGTGCCAGCAGGGGCGGGATTACGCCAGATGGCTCCTACGAGCAGTACTTC CASRGGITPDGSYEQYF
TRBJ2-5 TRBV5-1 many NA TGCGCCAGCAGCTTGGTCCAGGGGTATGGAGAGACCCAGTACTTC CASSLVQGYGETQYF
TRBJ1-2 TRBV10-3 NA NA TGTGCCTTCAAACAGGCCGCTTACTATGGCTACACCTTC CAFKQAAYYGYTF
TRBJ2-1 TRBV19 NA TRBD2 TGTGCCAGTGGGATAGCGGGGGGGCTCGATGAGCAGTTCTTC CASGIAGGLDEQFF
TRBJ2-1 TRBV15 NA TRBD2 TGTGTCACCAACAGAGACTTGGGAGGGCACGAGCAGTTCTTC CVTNRDLGGHEQFF
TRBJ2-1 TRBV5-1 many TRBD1 TGCGCCAGTACGTATTCCGGGACAGATGACAATGAGCAGTTCTTC CASTYSGTDDNEQFF
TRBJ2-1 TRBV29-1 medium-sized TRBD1 TGCAGCGTTGAGAACAGGGGGCCGAATGAGCAGTTCTTC CSVENRGPNEQFF
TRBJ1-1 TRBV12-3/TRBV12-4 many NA TGTGCCAGCAGTTCCTCTCCGGGGTTTAACACTGAAGCTTTCTTT CASSSSPGFNTEAFF
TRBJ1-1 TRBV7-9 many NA TGTGCCAGCAGCATTATGAACACTGAAGCTTTCTTT CASSIMNTEAFF
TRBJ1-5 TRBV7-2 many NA TGTGCCAGCAGCCTCGGGCCTGACGAGCCCCAGCATTTT CASSLGPDEPQHF
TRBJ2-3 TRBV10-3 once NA TGTGCCATCAGTGACGTGAGGGAGGCAGATACGCAGTATTTT CAISDVREADTQYF
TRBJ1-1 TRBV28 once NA TGTGCCAGCAGTTTGTCAGGTAGCACTGAAGCTTTCTTT CASSLSGSTEAFF
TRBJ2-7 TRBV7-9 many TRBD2 TGTGCCAGCAGCTTAGCAGGAGCGGGAGGGTCCTACGAGCAGTACTTC CASSLAGAGGSYEQYF
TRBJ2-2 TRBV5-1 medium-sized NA TGCGCCAGCAGCGTCGGACATGACACCGGGGAGCTGTTTTTT CASSVGHDTGELFF
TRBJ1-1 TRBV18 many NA TGTGCCAGCTCACCAATCGAGATAATGAACACTGAAGCTTTCTTT CASSPIEIMNTEAFF